This entry lists 27 T cell receptor beta chains sequenced from one sample in a study of OX40 agonist ivuxolimab in advanced cancers. TCRdb's copy holds only in-frame clones and misses some; the assay was immunoSEQ multiplex PCR. The sample contains 40,000 to 50,000 clones, about nine tenths of which appear only once. Sequenced here: CD4+ or CD8+ T cells sorted from blood, sampled in a trial of the OX40 agonist ivuxolimab. These receptors all stem from an adult with an advanced solid tumor such as melanoma, head and neck, liver or kidney cancer.

The rearrangement joins TRBV9 to TRBJ1-3; TRBD1 agrees at 11 bases. The CDR3 consists of 16 residues. V dropped 4 bases and J dropped 1; count of bases not matched to a gene: 4. The germline V gene encodes CDR1 SGDLS and CDR2 YYNGEE. CDR3 in amino acids: CASSSGQGESGNTIYF. In DNA, the CDR3 is TGTGCCAGCAGCTCGGGACAGGGGGAATCTGGAAACACCATATATTTT. Full variable domain (rest looked up from reference TRBV9 and TRBJ1-3): DSGVTQTPKHLITATGQRVTLRCSPRSGDLSVYWYQQSLDQGLQFLIQYYNGEERAKGNILERFSAQQFPDLHSELNLSSLELGDSALYFCASSSGQGESGNTIYFGEGSWLTVV.

The gene calls are TRBV5-6 and TRBJ2-7; 8 bases line up with TRBD2. This CDR3 region has 14 residues. Germline V CDR1 and CDR2: SGHDT, YYEEEE. J was trimmed by 5 bases and V by 0 bases; bases with no gene match: 4. In DNA, the CDR3 is TGTGCCAGCAGCTTGGGCCCGACTAGCGACGAGCAGTACTTC. It specifies CASSLGPTSDEQYF.

The V call is TRBV6-6, the J call TRBJ2-1, with D unresolved. The germline V gene encodes CDR1 MNHNY and CDR2 SVGAGI (reference sequence). The CDR3 runs to 13 residues. The V end was cut by 6 bases, the J end by 1 base, with 7 bases between. This chain's CDR3 is CASRGQSYNEQFF. The DNA of the CDR3 is TGTGCCAGCAGGGGCCAGTCCTACAATGAGCAGTTCTTC.

V and J are TRBV11-1 and TRBJ2-7; the match to TRBD2 covers 7 bases. The length of the CDR3 is 14 residues. Germline CDR1 reads SGHAT; CDR2 reads FQDESV (reference sequence). Losses at the gene ends were 4 bases for V and 3 bases for J; bases not matched to a gene: 6. CDR3 region: CASSSERDLYEQYF. The CDR3 region has the DNA TGTGCCAGCAGCTCCGAGCGGGACCTCTACGAGCAGTACTTC.

The J gene is TRBJ2-6, the V gene TRBV9; tentative D call: TRBD2 (6 bases). From germline, CDR1 is SGDLS and CDR2 YYNGEE. The V end lost 4 bases, the J end lost 2 bases, and 22 bases lay between the germline ends. The CDR3 is 19 residues long. CDR3 nucleotides: TGTGCCAGCAGCCTCGGGTACTGGGGGACTCAGCCTGGGGCCAACGTCCTGACTTTC. Residues: CASSLGYWGTQPGANVLTF.

To note about this clone: Other DNA sequences in the sample encode the same CDR3. This chain connects TRBV29-1 to TRBJ2-1; the match to TRBD2 covers 12 bases. The CDR3 is made up of 14 amino acids. After removal of 1 base from V and 5 bases from J, the junction contained 0 bases not matched to a gene. Germline V CDR1 and CDR2: SQVTM, ANQGSEA. CDR3 nucleotide sequence: TGCAGCGTTGAAGGACTAGCGGGAGACAATGAGCAGTTCTTC. The encoded protein is CSVEGLAGDNEQFF.

The gene calls are TRBV21-1 and TRBJ2-2; the listed D gene, TRBD2, was not tested against the DNA. TRBV21-1 is a recognized pseudogene. The CDR3 spans 17 residues. CDR3 protein: CASSKPGTSGNTGELFF. CDR3 nucleotide sequence: TGTGCCAGCAGCAAACCGGGGACTAGCGGAAACACCGGGGAGCTGTTTTTT.

V is TRBV19 and J is TRBJ2-1; 7 nucleotides line up with TRBD2. Germline CDR1 reads LNHDA; CDR2 reads SQIVND (reference sequence). V was clipped by 7 bases and J by 4 bases; unmatched bases: 7. The CDR3 consists of 14 residues. In DNA, the CDR3 is TGTGCCAGTACCGGCGGGGGTGATTACAATGAGCAGTTCTTC. Translating gives CASTGGGDYNEQFF.

This clone was counted a single time. The chain uses TRBV7-6 and TRBJ2-1; no clear D. V shed 5 bases and J shed 8 bases, with 22 bases lying between them. CDR3 length: 16 residues. Germline CDR1 SGHVS, CDR2 FNYEAQ. CDR3 protein: CASSQSPDLPTDEQFF. Here the CDR3 DNA reads TGTGCCAGCAGCCAAAGCCCGGACCTTCCGACGGATGAGCAGTTCTTC.

This clone was counted a single time. V usage is TRBV28 and J usage is TRBJ2-5, with D tentatively TRBD2 (5 bases). Germline V gene lookup returns CDR1 MDHEN and CDR2 SYDVKM. With 4 bases removed from V and 1 base from J, the gap between germline ends came to 10 bases. The CDR3 loop spans 14 amino acids. This CDR3 reads CASSSPGSQETQYF. The CDR3 DNA reads TGTGCCAGCAGTTCCCCGGGGAGCCAAGAGACCCAGTACTTC.

The CDR3, as DNA: TGTGCCAGCAGCTTCGGACAGGGTGACACTGAAGCTTTCTTT. This codes for CASSFGQGDTEAFF. The J gene is TRBJ1-1, the V gene TRBV5-6; TRBD1 agrees at 8 bases. CDR3 size: 14 residues. Losses at the gene ends were 2 bases for V and 3 bases for J; bases not matched to a gene: 3. Germline assignment: CDR1 SGHDT and CDR2 YYEEEE. Supplemented by reference TRBV5-6 and TRBJ1-1, the full variable domain reads DAGVTQSPTHLIKTRGQQVTLRCSPKSGHDTVSWYQQALGQGPQFIFQYYEEEERQRGNFPDRFSGHQFPNYSSELNVNALLLGDSALYLCASSFGQGDTEAFFGQGTRLTVV.

This rearrangement joins TRBV7-9 to TRBJ1-5, with D hard to call. Trimming removed 4 bases from V and 3 bases from J, with 13 bases in between. CDR3 length: 15 residues. Germline V gives CDR1 SEHNR, CDR2 FQNEAQ (reference sequence). CDR3 sequence reads: CASSSADHSNQPQHF. CDR3 coding DNA: TGTGCCAGCAGCTCGGCAGACCATTCCAATCAGCCCCAGCATTTT.

The chain carries TRBV10-3 and TRBJ1-1; D not resolved. Germline values: CDR1 ENHRY, CDR2 SYGVKD. The CDR3 consists of 13 residues. The V end lost 5 bases, the J end lost 4 bases, and 11 bases lay between the germline ends. The CDR3 DNA reads TGTGCCATCAGTCCCCCTCCAGGCACTGAAGCTTTCTTT. Protein: CAISPPPGTEAFF.

The V gene is TRBV5-5, the J gene TRBJ2-1, with 8 bases matching TRBD2. The CDR3 is 18 residues long. After removal of 0 bases from V and 5 bases from J, the junction contained 13 bases not matched to a gene. Germline-derived CDR1 and CDR2 are SGHKS and YYEKEE (reference sequence). This CDR3 reads CASSLEDPGLGLDNEQFF. The CDR3 DNA reads TGTGCCAGCAGCTTGGAGGACCCGGGACTAGGCCTTGACAATGAGCAGTTCTTC.

The J gene is TRBJ1-2, the V gene TRBV29-1; 9 nucleotides align to TRBD1. Germline CDR1 SQVTM, CDR2 ANQGSEA. The CDR3 sequence is 13 residues long. V dropped 3 bases and J dropped 2; count of bases not matched to a gene: 1. CDR3 sequence (DNA): TGCAGCGTTGAGACAGGGGGGAACTATGGCTACACCTTC. Its translation: CSVETGGNYGYTF.

The chain carries TRBV4-3 and TRBJ2-7; D is perhaps TRBD2 (5 bases). Germline V gene sequence: CDR1 LGHNA, CDR2 YSLEER. The CDR3 spans 12 residues. Trimming stripped 0 bases from V and 6 bases from J, with 6 bases between. The CDR3, as DNA: TGCGCCAGCAGCCAAGATGGACTCGAGCAGTACTTC. It translates to CASSQDGLEQYF.

CDR3 sequence reads: CASTIAGGNYEQYF. The CDR3, as DNA: TGTGCCAGCACAATAGCGGGAGGGAACTACGAGCAGTACTTC. V usage is TRBV7-9 and J usage is TRBJ2-7; 11 nucleotides agree with TRBD2. Germline V gene lookup returns CDR1 SEHNR and CDR2 FQNEAQ (reference sequence). There are 14 residues in the CDR3. V lost 7 bases, J lost 3 bases, and 5 bases stayed unmatched.

This clone has only one observation. This chain connects TRBV29-1 to TRBJ1-1; TRBD1 might be the D (5 bases). The V gene's germline CDR1 is SQVTM and CDR2 ANQGSEA. CDR3 size: 14 residues. V dropped 3 bases and J dropped 4 bases, with 15 bases sitting between them. The CDR3 spells CSVDEPAGLTEAFF. DNA for the CDR3: TGCAGCGTTGATGAGCCGGCAGGGCTCACTGAAGCTTTCTTT.

The chain combines TRBV2 with TRBJ1-4, with D perhaps TRBD1 (5 bases). CDR1 is SNHLY and CDR2 is FYNNEI in the germline V gene. V was cut by 2 bases and J by 8 bases, with 12 bases left in between. CDR3 length equals 14 residues. In nucleotides, the CDR3 is TGTGCCAGCAGTGAATGGGGAGGGGCGGAAAAACTGTTTTTT. Protein sequence: CASSEWGGAEKLFF.

CDR3 sequence reads: CASSMGGEYRNQPQHF. In nucleotides, the CDR3 is TGTGCCAGTAGTATGGGGGGCGAATACCGCAATCAGCCCCAGCATTTT. The chain is built from TRBV19 and TRBJ1-5, with a tentative D call TRBD1 (6 bases). The length of the CDR3 is 16 residues. V lost 3 bases and J 2 bases, leaving 14 bases between the germline ends. Germline CDR1 and CDR2: LNHDA and SQIVND (reference sequence).

The chain joins TRBV5-6 to TRBJ2-1, with TRBD1 matching over 12 bases. Looked up from germline, CDR1 is SGHDT and CDR2 is YYEEEE. The V gene end was trimmed by 4 bases and the J gene end by 3 bases; junction bases not matched to a gene: 2. The CDR3 has 15 amino acids. The CDR3 here is CASSGDRGHYNEQFF. The CDR3 region has the DNA TGTGCCAGCAGCGGGGACAGGGGGCACTACAATGAGCAGTTCTTC.

This chain links TRBV19 with TRBJ2-1, with TRBD2 as a possible D gene (6 bases). From germline, CDR1 is LNHDA and CDR2 SQIVND (reference sequence). There are 14 residues in the CDR3. V lost 3 bases and J 2 bases, leaving 8 bases between the germline ends. CDR3 nucleotides: TGTGCCAGTAGTATTACGGGGGCCTACAATGAGCAGTTCTTC. Protein product: CASSITGAYNEQFF.

The chain couples TRBV18 to TRBJ2-5, with 7 bases matching TRBD2. The CDR3 extends over 16 amino acids. The germline V gene has CDR1 KGHSH and CDR2 LQKENI. V lost 5 bases and J lost 5; bases outside the gene matches: 14. Here the CDR3 DNA reads TGTGCCAGCTCAATTCTAGCGGTCCCCCGTATGGAGACCCAGTACTTC. It yields the protein CASSILAVPRMETQYF.

V is TRBV5-6 and J is TRBJ2-1, with 8 bases fitting TRBD1. Germline CDR1 reads SGHDT; CDR2 reads YYEEEE. The CDR3 is made up of 14 amino acids. V shed 2 bases, J shed 6 bases, and the junction held 4 bases outside the gene matches. CDR3 region: CASSFGTGINEQFF. CDR3 bases: TGTGCCAGCAGCTTCGGGACAGGAATCAATGAGCAGTTCTTC.

This rearrangement joins TRBV6-6 to TRBJ1-1; D uncertain. Germline V CDR1 and CDR2: MNHNY, SVGAGI (reference sequence). V lost 1 base to trimming and J lost 1 base, with 7 bases between them. The CDR3 has 14 residues. CDR3: CASSYYGQNTEAFF. DNA of the CDR3: TGTGCCAGCAGTTACTACGGCCAGAACACTGAAGCTTTCTTT.

The chain links TRBV15 to TRBJ2-2; TRBD2 matches at 7 bases. The CDR3 loop spans 16 amino acids. With V trimmed by 0 bases and J by 6 bases, 7 bases remained unmatched. CDR1 LNHNV and CDR2 YYDKDF come from the germline V gene (reference sequence). The CDR3 bases are TGTGCCACCAGCAGAGATATTGAACGGGAGGCCGGGGAGCTGTTTTTT. It specifies CATSRDIEREAGELFF. Full variable domain (missing parts from reference TRBV15 and TRBJ2-2): DAMVIQNPRYQVTQFGKPVTLSCSQTLNHNVMYWYQQKSSQAPKLLFHYYDKDFNNEADTPDNFQSRRPNTSFCFLDIRSPGLGDTAMYLCATSRDIEREAGELFFGEGSRLTVL.

V and J are TRBV7-8 and TRBJ2-2; TRBD2 aligns across 7 bases. The germline V gene encodes CDR1 SGHVS and CDR2 FQNEAQ. This CDR3 has 14 residues. With 4 bases clipped from V and 7 bases from J, the junction kept 6 bases outside the gene matches. The CDR3 coding sequence is TGTGCCAGCAGCTGGGGGGGGTACGGCGGGGAGCTGTTTTTT. This encodes CASSWGGYGGELFF.